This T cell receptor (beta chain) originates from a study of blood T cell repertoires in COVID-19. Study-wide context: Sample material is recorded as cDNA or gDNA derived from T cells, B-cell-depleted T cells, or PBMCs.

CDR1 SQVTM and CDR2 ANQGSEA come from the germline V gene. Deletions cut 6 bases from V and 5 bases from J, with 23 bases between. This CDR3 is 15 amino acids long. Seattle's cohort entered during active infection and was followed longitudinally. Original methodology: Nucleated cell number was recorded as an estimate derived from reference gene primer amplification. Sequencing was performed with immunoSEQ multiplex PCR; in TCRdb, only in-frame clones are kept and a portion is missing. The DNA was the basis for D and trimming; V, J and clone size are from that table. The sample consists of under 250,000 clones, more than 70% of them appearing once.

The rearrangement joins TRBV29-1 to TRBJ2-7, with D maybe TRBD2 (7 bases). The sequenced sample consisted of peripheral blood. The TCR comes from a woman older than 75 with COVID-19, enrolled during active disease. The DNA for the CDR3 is TGCAGCGTGATGGACTGGGGGGGCCCTGGAAACGAGCAGTACTTC. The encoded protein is CSVMDWGGPGNEQYF.